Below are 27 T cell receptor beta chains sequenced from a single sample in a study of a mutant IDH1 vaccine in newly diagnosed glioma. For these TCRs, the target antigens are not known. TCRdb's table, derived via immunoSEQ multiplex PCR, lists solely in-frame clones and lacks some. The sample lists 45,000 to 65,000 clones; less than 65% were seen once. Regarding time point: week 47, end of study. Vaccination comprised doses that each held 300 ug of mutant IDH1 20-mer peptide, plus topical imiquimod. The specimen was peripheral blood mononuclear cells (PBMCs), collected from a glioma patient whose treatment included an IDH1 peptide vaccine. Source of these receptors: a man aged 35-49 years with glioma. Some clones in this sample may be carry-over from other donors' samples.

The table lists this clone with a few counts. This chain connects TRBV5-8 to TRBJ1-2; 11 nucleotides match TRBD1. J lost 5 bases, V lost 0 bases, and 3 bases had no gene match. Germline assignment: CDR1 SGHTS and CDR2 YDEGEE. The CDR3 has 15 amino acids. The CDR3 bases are TGTGCCAGCAGCTTGGGGGACAGGGGGTTTTATGGCTACACCTTC. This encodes CASSLGDRGFYGYTF.

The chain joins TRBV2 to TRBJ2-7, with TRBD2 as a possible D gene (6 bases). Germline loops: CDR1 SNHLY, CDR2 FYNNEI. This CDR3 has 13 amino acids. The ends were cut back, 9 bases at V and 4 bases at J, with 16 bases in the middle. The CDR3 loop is CASGGNREYEQYF. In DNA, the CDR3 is TGTGCCAGTGGGGGGAATAGAGAATACGAGCAGTACTTC. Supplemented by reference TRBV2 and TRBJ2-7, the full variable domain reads EPEVTQTPSHQVTQMGQEVILRCVPISNHLYFYWYRQILGQKVEFLVSFYNNEISEKSEIFDDQFSVERPDGSNFTLKIRSTKLEDSAMYFCASGGNREYEQYFGPGTRLTVT.

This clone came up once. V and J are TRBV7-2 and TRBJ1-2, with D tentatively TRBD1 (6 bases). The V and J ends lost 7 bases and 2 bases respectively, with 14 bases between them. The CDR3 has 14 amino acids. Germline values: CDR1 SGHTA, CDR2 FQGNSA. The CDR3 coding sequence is TGTGCCAGCACCATCAGGACAGAGAACTATGGCTACACCTTC. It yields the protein CASTIRTENYGYTF.

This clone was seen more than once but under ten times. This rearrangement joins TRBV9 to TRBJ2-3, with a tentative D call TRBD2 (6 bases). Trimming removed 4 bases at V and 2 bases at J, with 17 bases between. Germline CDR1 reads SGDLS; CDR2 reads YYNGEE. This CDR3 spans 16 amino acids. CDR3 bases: TGTGCCAGCAGCCCCGGGGCGGGGAGCGCCACAGATACGCAGTATTTT. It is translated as CASSPGAGSATDTQYF. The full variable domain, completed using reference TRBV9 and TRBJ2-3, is DSGVTQTPKHLITATGQRVTLRCSPRSGDLSVYWYQQSLDQGLQFLIQYYNGEERAKGNILERFSAQQFPDLHSELNLSSLELGDSALYFCASSPGAGSATDTQYFGPGTRLTVL.

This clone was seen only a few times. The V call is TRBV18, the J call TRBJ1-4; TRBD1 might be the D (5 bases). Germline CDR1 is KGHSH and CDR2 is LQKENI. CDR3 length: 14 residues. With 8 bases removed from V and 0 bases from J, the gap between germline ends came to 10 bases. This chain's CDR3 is CASATTATNEKLFF. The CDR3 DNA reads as TGTGCCAGCGCAACGACAGCAACTAATGAAAAACTGTTTTTT.

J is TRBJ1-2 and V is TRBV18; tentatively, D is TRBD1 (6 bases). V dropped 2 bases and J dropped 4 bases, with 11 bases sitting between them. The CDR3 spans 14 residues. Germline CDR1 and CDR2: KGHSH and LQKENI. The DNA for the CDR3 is TGTGCCAGCTCACCAGATCGGGGGGCCTATGGCTACACCTTC. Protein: CASSPDRGAYGYTF.

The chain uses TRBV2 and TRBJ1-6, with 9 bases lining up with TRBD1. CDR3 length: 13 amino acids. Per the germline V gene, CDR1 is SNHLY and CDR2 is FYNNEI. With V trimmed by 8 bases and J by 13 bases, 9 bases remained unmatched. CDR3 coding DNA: TGTGCCAGCGGACAGGGGCCTCGATTCCCCCTCCACTTT. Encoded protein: CASGQGPRFPLHF. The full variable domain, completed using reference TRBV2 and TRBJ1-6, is EPEVTQTPSHQVTQMGQEVILRCVPISNHLYFYWYRQILGQKVEFLVSFYNNEISEKSEIFDDQFSVERPDGSNFTLKIRSTKLEDSAMYFCASGQGPRFPLHFGNGTRLTVT.

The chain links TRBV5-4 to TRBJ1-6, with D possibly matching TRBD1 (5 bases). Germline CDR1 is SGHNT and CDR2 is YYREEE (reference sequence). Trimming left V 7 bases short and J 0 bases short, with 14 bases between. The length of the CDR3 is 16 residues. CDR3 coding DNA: TGTGCCAGCCGGGCGAGGGGAAGCTCCTATAATTCACCCCTCCACTTT. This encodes CASRARGSSYNSPLHF.

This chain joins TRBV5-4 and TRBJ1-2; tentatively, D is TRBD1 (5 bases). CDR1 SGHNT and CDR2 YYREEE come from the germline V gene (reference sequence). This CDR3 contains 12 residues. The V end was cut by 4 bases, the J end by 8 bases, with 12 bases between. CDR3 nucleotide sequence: TGTGCCAGCAGCCTAGACAGTCACGGCTACACCTTC. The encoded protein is CASSLDSHGYTF.

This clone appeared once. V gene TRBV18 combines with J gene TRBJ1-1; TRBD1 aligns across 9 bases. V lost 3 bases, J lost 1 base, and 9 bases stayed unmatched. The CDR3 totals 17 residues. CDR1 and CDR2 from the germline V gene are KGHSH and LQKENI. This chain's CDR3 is CASSPQTGGEGNTEAFF. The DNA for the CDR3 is TGTGCCAGCTCACCCCAAACAGGGGGCGAGGGGAACACTGAAGCTTTCTTT.

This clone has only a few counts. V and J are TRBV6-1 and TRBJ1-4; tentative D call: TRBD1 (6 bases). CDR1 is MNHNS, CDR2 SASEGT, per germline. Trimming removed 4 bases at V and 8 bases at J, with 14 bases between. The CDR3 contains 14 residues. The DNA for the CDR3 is TGTGCCAGCAGTGCAACCGGGGGCGGGGAAAAACTGTTTTTT. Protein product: CASSATGGGEKLFF.

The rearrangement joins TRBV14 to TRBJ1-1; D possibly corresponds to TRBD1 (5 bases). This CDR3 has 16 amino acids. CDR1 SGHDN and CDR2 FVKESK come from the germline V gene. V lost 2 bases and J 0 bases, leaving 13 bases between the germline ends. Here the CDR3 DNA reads TGTGCCAGCAGCCAAAGGGGAAGGGTCCTGAACACTGAAGCTTTCTTT. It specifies CASSQRGRVLNTEAFF. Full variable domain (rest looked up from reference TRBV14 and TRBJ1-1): EAGVTQFPSHSVIEKGQTVTLRCDPISGHDNLYWYRRVMGKEIKFLLHFVKESKQDESGMPNNRFLAERTGGTYSTLKVQPAELEDSGVYFCASSQRGRVLNTEAFFGQGTRLTVV.

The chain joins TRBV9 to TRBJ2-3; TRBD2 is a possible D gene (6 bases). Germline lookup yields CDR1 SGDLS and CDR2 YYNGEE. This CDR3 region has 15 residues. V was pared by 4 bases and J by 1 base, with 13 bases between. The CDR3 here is CASSPAGRGTDTQYF. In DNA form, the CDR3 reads TGTGCCAGCAGCCCAGCGGGCAGGGGCACAGATACGCAGTATTTT.

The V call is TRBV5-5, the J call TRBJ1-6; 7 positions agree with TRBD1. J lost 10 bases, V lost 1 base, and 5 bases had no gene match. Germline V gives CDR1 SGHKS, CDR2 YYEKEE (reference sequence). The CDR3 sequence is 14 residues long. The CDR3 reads CASSLTGAQSPLHF. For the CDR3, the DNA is TGTGCCAGCAGCTTGACAGGGGCGCAGTCACCCCTCCACTTT.

CDR3 protein: CASSPDRGEKLFF. The DNA of the CDR3 is TGTGCCAGCTCGCCCGACAGGGGTGAAAAACTGTTTTTT. V usage is TRBV18 and J usage is TRBJ1-4; 8 nucleotides agree with TRBD1. Germline V gene sequence: CDR1 KGHSH, CDR2 LQKENI. Trimming took 6 bases from V and 7 from J; bases not matched to a gene: 4. The CDR3 totals 13 residues.

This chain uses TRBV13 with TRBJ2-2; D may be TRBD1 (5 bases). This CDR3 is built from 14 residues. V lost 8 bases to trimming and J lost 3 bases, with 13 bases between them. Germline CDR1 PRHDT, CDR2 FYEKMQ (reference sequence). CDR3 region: CASSLQGDTGELFF. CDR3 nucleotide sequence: TGTGCCAGCTCCCTCCAGGGTGACACCGGGGAGCTGTTTTTT.

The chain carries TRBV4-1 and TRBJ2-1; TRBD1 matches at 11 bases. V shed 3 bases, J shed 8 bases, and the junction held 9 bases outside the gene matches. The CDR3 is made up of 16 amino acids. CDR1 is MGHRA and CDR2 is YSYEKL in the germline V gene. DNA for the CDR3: TGCGCCAGCAGCCATTGGGGACAGGGGGGTACTCATGAGCAGTTCTTC. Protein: CASSHWGQGGTHEQFF.

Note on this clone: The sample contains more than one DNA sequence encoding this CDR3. DNA for the CDR3: TGTGCCAGCAGCCTAAACAATGAGCAGTTCTTC. It is translated as CASSLNNEQFF. J is TRBJ2-1 and V is TRBV14; the D is unclear. The V gene lost 4 bases and the J gene lost 5 bases, with 3 bases spanning the gap. Germline assignment: CDR1 SGHDN and CDR2 FVKESK. The CDR3 has 11 amino acids.

The CDR3 here is CASMRTGGRGAEAFF. The DNA for the CDR3 is TGTGCCAGCATGAGGACAGGGGGCCGGGGGGCTGAAGCTTTCTTT. The rearrangement joins TRBV27 to TRBJ1-1; 11 nucleotides agree with TRBD1. The germline CDR1 and CDR2 sequences are MNHEY and SMNVEV (reference sequence). The CDR3 contains 15 residues. Germline trimming cut 7 bases from V and 6 bases from J; bases unmatched to any gene: 10.

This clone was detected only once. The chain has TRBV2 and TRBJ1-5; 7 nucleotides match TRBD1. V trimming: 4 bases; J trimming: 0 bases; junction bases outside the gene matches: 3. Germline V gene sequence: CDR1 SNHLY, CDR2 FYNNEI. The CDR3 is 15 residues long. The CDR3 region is CASSVQGISNQPQHF. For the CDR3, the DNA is TGTGCCAGCAGTGTACAGGGGATTAGCAATCAGCCCCAGCATTTT.

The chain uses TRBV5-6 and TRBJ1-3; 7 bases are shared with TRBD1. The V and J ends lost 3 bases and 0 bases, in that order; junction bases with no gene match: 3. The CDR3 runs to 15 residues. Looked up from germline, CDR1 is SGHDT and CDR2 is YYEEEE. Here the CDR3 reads CASSYGTASGNTIYF. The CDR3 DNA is TGTGCCAGCAGCTACGGGACAGCCTCTGGAAACACCATATATTTT.

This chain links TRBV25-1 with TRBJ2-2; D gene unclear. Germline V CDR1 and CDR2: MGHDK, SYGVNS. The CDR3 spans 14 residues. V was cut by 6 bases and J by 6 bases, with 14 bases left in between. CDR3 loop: CASSSAASPGELFF. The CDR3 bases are TGTGCCAGCAGCTCAGCAGCCTCCCCCGGGGAGCTGTTTTTT.

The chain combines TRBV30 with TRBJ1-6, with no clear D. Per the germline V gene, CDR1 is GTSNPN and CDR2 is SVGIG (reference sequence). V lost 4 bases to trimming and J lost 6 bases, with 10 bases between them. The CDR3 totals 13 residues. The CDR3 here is CAWNVGRNSPLHF. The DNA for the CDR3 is TGTGCCTGGAATGTCGGCCGTAATTCACCCCTCCACTTT.

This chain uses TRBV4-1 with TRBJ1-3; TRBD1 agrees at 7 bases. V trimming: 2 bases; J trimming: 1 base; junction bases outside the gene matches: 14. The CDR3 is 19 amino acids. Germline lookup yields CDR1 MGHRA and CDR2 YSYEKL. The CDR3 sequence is CASSQRQGSAIGSGNTIYF. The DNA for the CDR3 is TGCGCCAGCAGCCAACGACAGGGATCCGCAATCGGTTCTGGAAACACCATATATTTT.

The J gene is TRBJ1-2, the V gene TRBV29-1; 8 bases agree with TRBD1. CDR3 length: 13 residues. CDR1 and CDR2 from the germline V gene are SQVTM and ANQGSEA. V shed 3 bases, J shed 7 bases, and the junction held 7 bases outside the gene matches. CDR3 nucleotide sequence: TGCAGCGTTGAGGACAGGGCCAGAAGTGGCTACACCTTC. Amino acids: CSVEDRARSGYTF. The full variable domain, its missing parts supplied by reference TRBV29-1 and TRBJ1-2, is SAVISQKPSRDICQRGTSLTIQCQVDSQVTMMFWYRQQPGQSLTLIATANQGSEATYESGFVIDKFPISRPNLTFSTLTVSNMSPEDSSIYLCSVEDRARSGYTFGSGTRLTVV.

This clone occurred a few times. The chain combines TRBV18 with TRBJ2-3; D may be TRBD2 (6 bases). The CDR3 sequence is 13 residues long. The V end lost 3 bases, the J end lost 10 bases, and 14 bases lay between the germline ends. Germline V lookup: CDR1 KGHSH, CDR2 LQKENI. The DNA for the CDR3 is TGTGCCAGCTCACCCCCTGGGGACTTGGCGCAGTATTTT. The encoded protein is CASSPPGDLAQYF.

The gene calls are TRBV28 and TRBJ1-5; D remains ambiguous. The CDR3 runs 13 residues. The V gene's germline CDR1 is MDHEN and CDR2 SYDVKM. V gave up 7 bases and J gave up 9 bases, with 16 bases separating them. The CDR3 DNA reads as TGTGCCAGCACCCTAAGGGCCGGGCTGCCCCAGCATTTT. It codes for CASTLRAGLPQHF.